The 13 T cell receptor beta chains listed next were all sequenced from one sample in a study of shared clonotypes between healthy human individuals (dated by TCRdb to 2020 to 2022). CD8 naive samples were CD45RO-negative cells positively selected for CCR7, giving a CD45RA+CCR7+ population that excluded TemRA cells. The library was made by the immunoSEQ multiplex PCR assay. What TCRdb holds here is the immuneACCESS table cut down to in-frame rearrangements. Part of the clones is not present; checked against another copy, under half of the missing clones reflect an unresolved V gene, and the others are unexplained. The sample yields roughly 2.1 million clones; 85% to 95% were counted once. Approximately 1.7% of the sample is held by the ten biggest clonotypes. Sequences were obtained from naive CD8+ T cells from PBMCs. What this sample's cell subset or site label stands for: CD45RA+CCR7+. Receptor source: a young man in good health. Some clones in this sample may be carry-over from other donors' samples.

On this clone itself: The same CDR3 arises from other DNA sequences in this sample as well. The chain joins TRBV27 to TRBJ2-1, with no clear D. Looked up from germline, CDR1 is MNHEY and CDR2 is SMNVEV (reference sequence). Trimming removed 2 bases from V and 4 bases from J, with 6 bases in between. CDR3 length: 13 amino acids. The DNA of the CDR3 is TGTGCCAGCAGTTTAACGAATTACAATGAGCAGTTCTTC. Translation: CASSLTNYNEQFF.

The rearrangement uses TRBV4-3 and TRBJ2-1; 9 bases map to TRBD2. J gave up 4 bases and V 4 bases, and 20 bases lay outside the gene matches. The V gene's germline CDR1 is LGHNA and CDR2 YSLEER. The CDR3 consists of 20 residues. CDR3 nucleotide sequence: TGCGCCAGCAGCCGGGTCCGTGGGAGCTCGCGGGAGGGCCCTTACAATGAGCAGTTCTTC. This sequence encodes CASSRVRGSSREGPYNEQFF.

The rearrangement joins TRBV27 to TRBJ1-4; weak D call: TRBD1 (5 bases). Germline CDR1 MNHEY, CDR2 SMNVEV (reference sequence). CDR3 length: 17 amino acids. V lost 7 bases, J lost 1 base, and 19 bases lay in between. In DNA, the CDR3 is TGTGCCAGCACTCATTCCCGGGGACTTGTAACTAATGAAAAACTGTTTTTT. This encodes CASTHSRGLVTNEKLFF.

As for this clone: The same CDR3 is also encoded by other DNA sequences in this sample. This sequence joins TRBV6-6 and TRBJ1-1, with unresolved D. There are 12 residues in the CDR3. Germline assignment: CDR1 MNHNY and CDR2 SVGAGI (reference sequence). Between the trimmed V and J ends, which lost 2 bases and 2 bases, there was a span of 3 bases. Here the CDR3 reads CASSYTNTEAFF. In DNA form, the CDR3 reads TGTGCCAGCAGTTACACTAACACTGAAGCTTTCTTT.

This sequence joins TRBV7-9 and TRBJ1-2; D remains unclear. Germline V CDR1 and CDR2: SEHNR, FQNEAQ (reference sequence). Trimming pared 6 bases from V and 1 base from J, leaving 18 bases between. The CDR3 sequence is 16 residues long. The CDR3 protein is CASRRITQRSNYGYTF. The CDR3 DNA reads TGTGCCAGCAGGCGAATCACACAGAGAAGTAACTATGGCTACACCTTC.

The J gene is TRBJ2-1, the V gene TRBV6-5, with TRBD1 matching 7 bases. The CDR3 is 13 amino acids. V shed 4 bases and J 7 bases; nucleotides not matched to a gene: 4. CDR1 and CDR2 from the germline V gene are MNHEY and SVGAGI. The CDR3 DNA sequence: TGTGCCAGCAGTTTAGGGGGCCCGAATGAGCAGTTCTTC. Protein sequence: CASSLGGPNEQFF.

This chain uses TRBV29-1 with TRBJ2-1; 11 positions match TRBD2. This CDR3 is built from 18 residues. The V and J ends lost 2 bases and 8 bases, in that order; junction bases with no gene match: 17. Germline V gene data show CDR1 as SQVTM and CDR2 as ANQGSEA. In DNA, the CDR3 is TGCAGCGTTGAAATCCTAACTAGCGGGAGTAGCGTGGTTGATGAGCAGTTCTTC. It yields the protein CSVEILTSGSSVVDEQFF.

This chain uses TRBV6-5 with TRBJ2-7; D remains ambiguous. Trimming took 0 bases from V and 0 from J, leaving 6 bases between them. The CDR3 covers 14 residues. Germline-derived CDR1 and CDR2 are MNHEY and SVGAGI. For the CDR3, the DNA is TGTGCCAGCAGTTACTCGCTGAACTCCTACGAGCAGTACTTC. Its protein is CASSYSLNSYEQYF.

The chain is built from TRBV6-4 and TRBJ2-2; possible D gene TRBD1, 6 bases. V lost 4 bases to trimming and J lost 2 bases, with 20 bases between them. Germline values: CDR1 MRHNA, CDR2 SNTAGT. The CDR3 has 18 residues. CDR3 coding DNA: TGTGCCAGCAGTGCCAGCATTTTAGGGACACCAAACACCGGGGAGCTGTTTTTT. Amino acid sequence: CASSASILGTPNTGELFF.

The chain couples TRBV5-1 to TRBJ1-1; TRBD1 matches at 9 bases. With V trimmed by 3 bases and J by 1 base, 4 bases remained unmatched. The V gene's germline CDR1 is SGHRS and CDR2 YFSETQ. The CDR3 consists of 15 residues. This CDR3 is CASSSLQGANTEAFF. CDR3 DNA sequence: TGCGCCAGCAGCTCGTTACAGGGGGCGAACACTGAAGCTTTCTTT.

This rearrangement joins TRBV30 to TRBJ1-1; the D is unclear. The ends were cut back, 2 bases at V and 0 bases at J, with 7 bases in the middle. Germline lookup yields CDR1 GTSNPN and CDR2 SVGIG (reference sequence). This CDR3 spans 13 amino acids. The DNA for the CDR3 is TGTGCCTGGAGTCTATCCATGAACACTGAAGCTTTCTTT. This gives the protein CAWSLSMNTEAFF.

The chain recombines TRBV6-1 with TRBJ1-2, with a weak D call TRBD1 (6 bases). Trimming removed 6 bases from V and 4 bases from J, with 15 bases in between. Germline CDR1 is MNHNS and CDR2 is SASEGT. There are 14 residues in the CDR3. This chain's CDR3 is CASSPGGAAYGYTF. The CDR3 bases are TGTGCCAGCAGCCCCGGGGGGGCTGCCTATGGCTACACCTTC.

The chain joins TRBV9 to TRBJ2-1, with TRBD2 identical over 7 bases. Germline CDR1 reads SGDLS; CDR2 reads YYNGEE. The V gene end was trimmed by 3 bases and the J gene end by 0 bases; junction bases not matched to a gene: 12. CDR3 length: 18 amino acids. The CDR3 sequence: CASSEPILAHSSYNEQFF. The DNA for the CDR3 is TGTGCCAGCAGCGAGCCCATACTAGCGCACAGCTCCTACAATGAGCAGTTCTTC.